This paragraph reports one TCR beta chain. The clone's antigen remains unknown. With a much larger clone just one base away, this may be a read error. Cells that were CD4+CD25+CD127-/low were isolated as Tregs. Tregs, naive and memory CD4+ T cells from tumor, blood and ipsilateral draining lymph nodes of a handful of breast cancer patients underwent full-length TCR alpha and beta sequencing. Tumor tissue and lymph nodes obtained from ipsilateral axillary dissection were perfused with PBS, minced and then digested with collagenase I and hyaluronidase. A purity exceeding 90% was confirmed by FACS for the sorted cell populations. These data are taken from a study (dated by TCRdb to between 2015 and 2016). About the study as a whole: The study set out to test whether tumor-infiltrating Tregs in breast cancer get recruited from blood Tregs or are instead converted in situ from other CD4+ T cell subsets.

General findings and caveats noted by the study authors: Tumor memory CD4+ T cell TCR gene usage was found to cluster with blood and lymph node memory CD4+ cells and with lymph node naive CD4+ cells. Validation in the larger cohort was restricted to a single TCR beta V-J rearrangement rather than whole repertoires. The greatest overlap of tumor-infiltrating Treg TCR alpha and beta sequences was with tumor naive CD4+ T cells, followed next by blood naive CD4+ T cells.

Full-length TCR variable regions were amplified by 5' RACE PCR with constant-region reverse primers, and semi-nested PCR with Nested Universal Primer A was subsequently performed. Using the ReliaPrep RNA Cell Miniprep System, total RNA was extracted, and the SMARTer RACE 5'/3' Kit was then used to reverse transcribe the RNA into 5'RACE-ready cDNA. Multiplex adaptors were used to barcode the full-length TCR alpha and beta libraries, which were then sequenced on an Illumina MiSeq. As for the authors' bioinformatics: Sequencing data were pooled across the five patients for each of nine subset-tissue groups and compared by unsupervised clustering of TCR gene usage. The Morisita-Horn index was used to calculate repertoire similarity, with shared sequences weighted by how much each contributed to each repertoire. TCRdb trimmed the raw reads at Q25, called clones with MiXCR and kept productive beta chains. Each record represents a unique CDR3 protein, reported with the most common genes and DNA among its rows. The V and J calls were not made by the authors but by TCRdb's processing. For this sample there are fewer than 75,000 distinct CDR3 sequences; more than 25% appear just once. Together, the top ten hold roughly 2.1% of the sample.

As encoded in the germline V gene, CDR1 is SGHRS while CDR2 is YFSETQ. The CDR3 covers 15 residues, taking in both the cysteine and the phenylalanine. Only the CDR3 portion is preserved as DNA: 45 bases, with reading frame beginning at the first base. This clonotype was sampled from a female donor with breast cancer. What was sequenced was tumor-infiltrating Tregs sorted from the breast tumor. The chain couples TRBV5-1 to TRBJ2-7; the D gene cannot be resolved beyond TRBD1 or TRBD2, each matching 5 bases. The nucleotide sequence reads TGCGCCAGCAGCTTGAATGGGGACCCTCACTACGAGCAGTGCTTC. Translated, it reads CASSLNGDPHYEQCF.